The 26 T cell receptor beta chains below come from one sample, sequenced in a study of T-cell memory formation after mild COVID-19. TCRdb itself ran the 5' RACE reads through MiXCR, one entry per CDR3 protein. The table has approximately 210,000 distinct CDR3 sequences, approximately 16% seen once. The sequenced sample consisted of PBMCs or a T cell subset sorted from them (not recorded which). These receptors were obtained from an adult woman who had mild COVID-19 (a few samples of this study predate the infection). Cell type and time point are not known.

V gene TRBV7-1 combines with J gene TRBJ2-1; tentatively, D is TRBD1 or TRBD2 (7 bases each). TRBV7-1 has ORF status, its function being uncertain. The CDR3 runs 15 residues. V was clipped by 5 bases and J by 1 base, with 12 bases between them. As DNA, the CDR3 is TGTGCCAGCAGCGCAGGGGGGGGGTCCTACAATGAGCAGTTCTTC. Translated: CASSAGGGSYNEQFF.

The chain joins TRBV24-1 to TRBJ2-5; possibly TRBD1 for D (6 bases). V lost 5 bases, J lost 4 bases, and 13 bases lay in between. Germline V CDR1 and CDR2: KGHDR, SFDVKD. CDR3 length: 14 amino acids. DNA for the CDR3: TGTGCCACCAGTGGACACAGGGAAGCAGAGACCCAGTACTTC. This gives the protein CATSGHREAETQYF.

This chain uses TRBV12-3 or TRBV12-4 with TRBJ2-2; no clear D gene. V gave up 6 bases and J gave up 3 bases, with 8 bases separating them. This CDR3 is 13 amino acids long. CDR3 sequence reads: CASSRHDTGELFF. CDR3 bases: TGTGCCAGCAGCCGACATGACACCGGGGAGCTGTTTTTT.

The V gene is TRBV2, the J gene TRBJ2-1; tentatively, D is TRBD2 (5 bases). V was shortened by 6 bases and J by 3 bases, with 21 bases between the two germline ends. CDR1 and CDR2 from the germline V gene are SNHLY and FYNNEI. The CDR3 loop spans 17 amino acids. The CDR3 DNA reads TGTGCCAGCAGCCCTCTAGCTCCCGGGCACCTCTACAATGAGCAGTTCTTC. Protein sequence: CASSPLAPGHLYNEQFF. Complete variable domain (other parts from reference TRBV2 and TRBJ2-1): EPEVTQTPSHQVTQMGQEVILRCVPISNHLYFYWYRQILGQKVEFLVSFYNNEISEKSEIFDDQFSVERPDGSNFTLKIRSTKLEDSAMYFCASSPLAPGHLYNEQFFGPGTRLTVL.

The chain uses TRBV4-2 and TRBJ1-3, with a tentative D call TRBD1 (5 bases). V was clipped by 3 bases and J by 8 bases, with 14 bases between them. The length of the CDR3 is 14 residues. Germline CDR1 reads LGHNA; CDR2 reads YNFKEQ. The CDR3 bases are TGTGCCAGCAGCCAGGGGGACTTCGCGGACACCATATATTTT. Its protein is CASSQGDFADTIYF.

V gene TRBV12-3 or TRBV12-4 combines with J gene TRBJ2-1; 8 bases fit TRBD1. The CDR3 loop spans 14 amino acids. The V and J ends lost 2 bases and 15 bases, in that order; junction bases with no gene match: 12. The CDR3 protein is CASSLSVTRTGRFF. CDR3 nucleotides: TGTGCCAGCAGTTTATCGGTGACCCGGACAGGGCGGTTCTTC.

This clonotype came up a few times. In DNA, the CDR3 is TGTGCCAGCAGCAGGACAGGGTCGGACACTGAAGCTTTCTTT. This gives the protein CASSRTGSDTEAFF. The rearrangement links TRBV12-3 or TRBV12-4 to TRBJ1-1, with 8 positions matching TRBD1. The CDR3 has 14 amino acids. V shed 6 bases, J shed 3 bases, and the junction held 6 bases outside the gene matches.

Ten or more counts support this clonotype. This chain uses TRBV25-1 with TRBJ2-1, with 8 bases that match TRBD1. V gave up 2 bases and J gave up 5 bases; unmatched junction bases: 5. The germline V gene has CDR1 MGHDK and CDR2 SYGVNS. The CDR3 consists of 15 residues. The CDR3: CASSEGQGANNEQFF. Here the CDR3 DNA reads TGTGCCAGCAGTGAAGGTCAGGGGGCAAACAATGAGCAGTTCTTC. Complete variable domain (other parts from reference TRBV25-1 and TRBJ2-1): EADIYQTPRYLVIGTGKKITLECSQTMGHDKMYWYQQDPGMELHLIHYSYGVNSTEKGDLSSESTVSRIRTEHFPLTLESARPSHTSQYLCASSEGQGANNEQFFGPGTRLTVL.

The chain has TRBV18 and TRBJ1-5; D is undetermined. CDR1 and CDR2 from the germline V gene are KGHSH and LQKENI. Trimming left V 2 bases short and J 2 bases short, with 10 bases between. The CDR3 has 15 amino acids. The CDR3 spells CASSPTVTGNQPQHF. The CDR3 coding sequence is TGTGCCAGCTCACCAACTGTGACGGGCAATCAGCCCCAGCATTTT. Complete variable domain (other parts from reference TRBV18 and TRBJ1-5): NAGVMQNPRHLVRRRGQEARLRCSPMKGHSHVYWYRQLPEEGLKFMVYLQKENIIDESGMPKERFSAEFPKEGPSILRIQQVVRGDSAAYFCASSPTVTGNQPQHFGDGTRLSIL.

This clonotype was seen a handful of times. The rearrangement joins TRBV6-2 or TRBV6-3 to TRBJ2-7, with 9 bases matching TRBD1. V trimming: 6 bases; J trimming: 0 bases; junction bases outside the gene matches: 3. Germline V gene lookup returns CDR1 MNHEY and CDR2 SVGEGT. CDR3 length: 14 residues. As DNA, the CDR3 is TGTGCCAGCAGGGGGACAGGGAGCTCCTACGAGCAGTACTTC. It yields the protein CASRGTGSSYEQYF.

The chain is built from TRBV7-2 and TRBJ2-7, with D unclear. Trimming removed 5 bases at V and 2 bases at J, with 13 bases between. The germline CDR1 and CDR2 sequences are SGHTA and FQGNSA. The CDR3 runs to 14 residues. Here the CDR3 reads CASSAGRSTYEQYF. In DNA form, the CDR3 reads TGTGCCAGCAGCGCCGGGCGGAGCACCTACGAGCAGTACTTC. Full variable domain (outside the CDR3, taken from reference TRBV7-2 and TRBJ2-7): GAGVSQSPSNKVTEKGKDVELRCDPISGHTALYWYRQSLGQGLEFLIYFQGNSAPDKSGLPSDRFSAERTGGSVSTLTIQRTQQEDSAVYLCASSAGRSTYEQYFGPGTRLTVT.

This clonotype was seen a handful of times. The chain links TRBV20-1 to TRBJ2-7; 10 nucleotides align to TRBD2. CDR3 length: 14 residues. Germline V gene data show CDR1 as DFQATT and CDR2 as SNEGSKA (reference sequence). V lost 7 bases and J lost 4; bases outside the gene matches: 10. CDR3 coding DNA: TGCAGTGTTATGAAGCGGGAGGGCCGTTACGAGCAGTACTTC. This gives the protein CSVMKREGRYEQYF.

The CDR3 sequence: CAIKSVAEYNEQFF. In nucleotides, the CDR3 is TGTGCCATCAAGAGCGTGGCTGAGTACAATGAGCAGTTCTTC. The rearrangement links TRBV10-3 to TRBJ2-1; D is undetermined. Trimming took off 7 bases at V and 4 bases at J, with 14 bases between the two ends. Germline V CDR1 and CDR2: ENHRY, SYGVKD. The CDR3 has 14 amino acids.

This clonotype was counted only a few times. The chain recombines TRBV7-8 with TRBJ2-1; unclear D gene. This CDR3 has 11 amino acids. Germline loops: CDR1 SGHVS, CDR2 FQNEAQ. Deletions cut 3 bases from V and 9 bases from J, with 6 bases between. CDR3 nucleotides: TGTGCCAGCAGCTTTAGTGGTGAGCAGTTCTTC. Translating gives CASSFSGEQFF.

This clonotype was recorded many times. This chain links TRBV7-3 with TRBJ2-3; no clear D gene. V shed 0 bases and J shed 3 bases, with 7 bases lying between them. Germline assignment: CDR1 SGHTA and CDR2 FQGTGA. There are 14 residues in the CDR3. In nucleotides, the CDR3 is TGTGCCAGCAGCTTAACGCCGAGGACAGATACGCAGTATTTT. Protein sequence: CASSLTPRTDTQYF.

There are a few counts of this clonotype. This chain uses TRBV7-9 with TRBJ2-3; either TRBD1 or TRBD2 may supply D (6 bases each). V was cut by 4 bases and J by 2 bases, with 13 bases left in between. The CDR3 extends over 15 amino acids. Germline V gene lookup returns CDR1 SEHNR and CDR2 FQNEAQ (reference sequence). CDR3 bases: TGTGCCAGCAGCTCACAGGGAGGACTCACAGATACGCAGTATTTT. Translating gives CASSSQGGLTDTQYF.

The chain's CDR3 is CAWRGQPLGYGYTF. In nucleotides, the CDR3 is TGTGCCTGGAGAGGACAACCGTTGGGCTATGGCTACACCTTC. The chain is built from TRBV30 and TRBJ1-2; D is perhaps TRBD1 (5 bases). The V and J ends lost 3 bases and 4 bases respectively, with 15 bases between them. The CDR3 runs to 14 residues. Germline lookup yields CDR1 GTSNPN and CDR2 SVGIG (reference sequence).

This clonotype was counted between two and nine times. The rearrangement links TRBV29-1 to TRBJ2-7, with D unclear. CDR1 and CDR2 from the germline V gene are SQVTM and ANQGSEA. V was clipped by 0 bases and J by 2 bases, with 8 bases between them. This CDR3 contains 13 residues. The CDR3 DNA is TGCAGCGTTGAAGAAACGCCGGCCTACGAGCAGTACTTC. Its translation: CSVEETPAYEQYF.

This clonotype has a count of ten or more. The chain carries TRBV11-2 and TRBJ2-1; no clear D. Trimming stripped 0 bases from V and 5 bases from J, with 5 bases between. The germline V gene encodes CDR1 SGHAT and CDR2 FQNNGV. This CDR3 is built from 13 residues. The CDR3, as DNA: TGTGCCAGCAGCTTAGAAGCTAACAATGAGCAGTTCTTC. This codes for CASSLEANNEQFF.

V is TRBV7-2 and J is TRBJ1-5; TRBD1 might be the D (5 bases). This CDR3 has 15 amino acids. CDR1 and CDR2 (germline): SGHTA, FQGNSA. The V end lost 2 bases, the J end lost 2 bases, and 10 bases lay between the germline ends. CDR3: CASSLSGKGNQPQHF. The CDR3 DNA sequence: TGTGCCAGCAGCTTATCAGGGAAGGGCAATCAGCCCCAGCATTTT.

V and J are TRBV7-2 and TRBJ1-2; D not resolved. V lost 1 base, J lost 4 bases, and 10 bases lay in between. The germline V gene encodes CDR1 SGHTA and CDR2 FQGNSA. The CDR3 covers 14 residues. CDR3 residues: CASSLGVSFYGYTF. The CDR3 region has the DNA TGTGCCAGCAGCTTAGGGGTCTCGTTCTATGGCTACACCTTC. Full variable domain (outside the CDR3, taken from reference TRBV7-2 and TRBJ1-2): GAGVSQSPSNKVTEKGKDVELRCDPISGHTALYWYRQSLGQGLEFLIYFQGNSAPDKSGLPSDRFSAERTGGSVSTLTIQRTQQEDSAVYLCASSLGVSFYGYTFGSGTRLTVV.

CDR3 DNA: TGTGCCAGCAAACGAGGGACGGACACCGGGGAGCTGTTTTTT. Protein: CASKRGTDTGELFF. The chain is built from TRBV2 and TRBJ2-2; D tentatively fits TRBD1 or TRBD2 (5 bases each). V was shortened by 7 bases and J by 3 bases, with 12 bases between the two germline ends. CDR3 length: 14 amino acids. Germline V gives CDR1 SNHLY, CDR2 FYNNEI.

In nucleotides, the CDR3 is TGCGCCAGCAGCCAAGACGGGCAGGGCGCCGGGGAGCTGTTTTTT. It yields the protein CASSQDGQGAGELFF. The chain has TRBV4-3 and TRBJ2-2, with TRBD1 as a possible D gene (5 bases). Germline-derived CDR1 and CDR2 are LGHNA and YSLEER. This CDR3 spans 15 amino acids. The V end was cut by 0 bases, the J end by 6 bases, with 11 bases between.

This clonotype was found a few times. CDR3 coding DNA: TGCGCCAGCAGCTCGACAGGCTCCGGGCCCGGCTACACCTTC. Its protein is CASSSTGSGPGYTF. The chain links TRBV5-1 to TRBJ1-2; D perhaps matches TRBD1 (6 bases). This CDR3 comprises 14 residues. Trimming took 3 bases from V and 8 from J, leaving 17 bases between them. Germline assignment: CDR1 SGHRS and CDR2 YFSETQ.

This clonotype occurred a few times. The chain uses TRBV6-4 and TRBJ1-6; tentative D call: TRBD1 (6 bases). This CDR3 has 16 residues. V lost 4 bases, J lost 6 bases, and 16 bases lay in between. Per germline, CDR1 MRHNA and CDR2 SNTAGT. CDR3: CASSATGLGLNSPLHF. CDR3 DNA: TGTGCCAGCAGTGCAACAGGGCTCGGTCTTAATTCACCCCTCCACTTT.

The genes are TRBV12-3 or TRBV12-4 and TRBJ2-3; 11 bases match TRBD2. CDR3 size: 16 residues. Trimming removed 5 bases from V and 2 bases from J; junction bases left unmatched: 6. CDR3 loop: CASSTRLAGYTDTQYF. CDR3 bases: TGTGCCAGCAGTACCAGACTAGCGGGGTACACAGATACGCAGTATTTT.